A selection of T cell receptor beta chains follows, all from one sample in a study of OX40 agonist ivuxolimab in advanced cancers. Profiling relied on immunoSEQ multiplex PCR, and the TCRdb table lists in-frame clones only, not all of them. The sample shows more than 50,000 clones, approximately 75% of them seen only once. The starting material was CD4+ or CD8+ T cells sorted from blood, obtained in a trial of the OX40 agonist ivuxolimab. The receptors come from an adult with an advanced solid tumor such as melanoma, head and neck, liver or kidney cancer. Both conserved end residues are part of each CDR3. The order of the fields is J gene, clone size, D gene, V gene, CDR3 protein, CDR3 DNA. A D gene is named only where the DNA matches it firmly. Clone size is shown for a subset of rows, as once, few, many or a class of expanded clone.

TRBJ2-5	once	-	TRBV29-1	CSVEGRGKETQYF	TGCAGCGTTGAGGGGCGGGGAAAGGAGACCCAGTACTTC
TRBJ2-1	-	TRBD2	TRBV7-2	CASSRLAGALNEQFF	TGTGCCAGCAGCCGACTAGCGGGAGCCCTCAATGAGCAGTTCTTC
TRBJ2-7	-	-	TRBV6-5	CASSPGQWEQYF	TGTGCCAGCAGCCCCGGACAGTGGGAGCAGTACTTC
TRBJ1-1	-	TRBD1	TRBV9	CASSVRGGQSNTEAFF	TGTGCCAGCAGCGTTAGGGGGGGACAGTCGAACACTGAAGCTTTCTTT
TRBJ1-3	-	-	TRBV5-1	CASSLYGKNSGNTIYF	TGCGCCAGCAGCTTGTACGGGAAAAACTCTGGAAACACCATATATTTT
TRBJ2-7	once	-	TRBV28	CASSLLGEVRDEQYF	TGTGCCAGCAGTTTATTAGGGGAGGTTAGGGACGAGCAGTACTTC
TRBJ2-3	few	-	TRBV11-1	CASRRADGTDTQYF	TGTGCCAGCAGACGAGCGGATGGGACAGATACGCAGTATTTT
TRBJ2-1	once	-	TRBV5-1	CASGKSGPIHNEQFF	TGCGCCAGCGGCAAAAGCGGGCCAATCCACAATGAGCAGTTCTTC
TRBJ1-5	-	-	TRBV7-9	CASSLGPTDNQPQHF	TGTGCCAGCAGCTTGGGCCCCACGGACAATCAGCCCCAGCATTTT
TRBJ1-6	-	-	TRBV18	CASSPVEGSILPLHF	TGTGCCAGCTCACCCGTAGAGGGGTCGATCTTACCCCTCCACTTT
TRBJ1-2	-	TRBD1	TRBV28	CASSPGQEIYGYTF	TGTGCCAGCAGCCCTGGACAGGAGATTTATGGCTACACCTTC
TRBJ1-1	-	-	TRBV18	CASSPTDSSAFF	TGTGCCAGCTCACCGACAGACAGCTCAGCTTTCTTT
TRBJ1-5	-	-	TRBV4-3	CASSQGLSQPQHF	TGCGCCAGCAGCCAGGGCTTGTCTCAGCCCCAGCATTTT
TRBJ1-2	-	-	TRBV29-1	CSVGQTSYGYTF	TGCAGCGTTGGACAGACAAGCTATGGCTACACCTTC
TRBJ1-4	-	-	TRBV7-2	CASSPGQTATNEKLFF	TGTGCCAGCAGCCCTGGACAGACTGCAACTAATGAAAAACTGTTTTTT
TRBJ1-2	few	-	TRBV10-1	CASSEDRNYGYTF	TGCGCCAGCAGTGAGGACAGGAACTACGGCTACACCTTC
TRBJ2-5	-	-	TRBV10-2	CASSEDAEGRETQYF	TGCGCCAGCAGTGAGGACGCAGAGGGGAGAGAGACCCAGTACTTC
TRBJ2-3	-	TRBD2	TRBV7-2	CASSPRLAGTDTQYF	TGTGCCAGCAGCCCACGGCTAGCGGGCACAGATACGCAGTATTTT
TRBJ1-1	-	-	TRBV6-6	CASSYSGEAFF	TGTGCCAGCAGTTACTCAGGGGAAGCTTTCTTT
TRBJ2-7	few	-	TRBV19	CASSIQLEGSSYEQYF	TGTGCCAGTAGTATACAGTTGGAGGGGAGCTCCTACGAGCAGTACTTC
TRBJ2-5	-	TRBD1	TRBV28	CASRRAGGRETQYF	TGTGCCAGCAGACGGGCAGGGGGACGGGAGACCCAGTACTTC
TRBJ2-1	-	TRBD2	TRBV4-1	CASSPSGRAKNEQFF	TGCGCCAGCAGCCCTAGCGGGAGGGCCAAAAATGAGCAGTTCTTC
TRBJ2-5	-	-	TRBV6-5	CASTLGETQYF	TGTGCCAGCACCCTTGGGGAGACCCAGTACTTC
TRBJ2-2	-	-	TRBV21-1	CASSRAGQGGTGELFF	TGTGCCAGCAGCCGGGCCGGACAGGGCGGCACCGGGGAGCTGTTTTTT
TRBJ1-2	once	-	TRBV5-1	CASSLGRDYGYTF	TGCGCCAGCAGCTTGGGCCGAGACTATGGCTACACCTTC
TRBJ2-3	-	TRBD2	TRBV5-1	CASSRTSGGSSTDTQYF	TGCGCCAGCAGCCGGACTAGCGGGGGCTCTAGCACAGATACGCAGTATTTT
TRBJ2-2	-	-	TRBV6-6	CASSRQVANTGELFF	TGTGCCAGCAGCCGACAGGTCGCGAACACCGGGGAGCTGTTTTTT
TRBJ2-7	-	TRBD1	TRBV11-2	CASSLKAGGYEQYF	TGTGCCAGCAGCTTAAAAGCAGGGGGCTACGAGCAGTACTTC
TRBJ1-2	-	-	TRBV25-1	CASTPAGSGKSYTF	TGTGCCAGCACCCCGGCAGGGTCAGGGAAAAGCTACACCTTC
TRBJ2-5	once	TRBD1	TRBV5-4	CASSHQQGAGETQYF	TGTGCCAGCTCCCATCAACAGGGGGCTGGGGAGACCCAGTACTTC
TRBJ2-5	-	-	TRBV7-2	CASSPRGGFETQYF	TGTGCCAGCAGCCCCCGAGGAGGGTTTGAGACCCAGTACTTC
TRBJ1-5	-	-	TRBV4-2	CASSHNWGTGEQGQPQHF	TGTGCCAGCAGCCACAATTGGGGGACGGGGGAGCAGGGTCAGCCCCAGCATTTT
TRBJ2-3	-	-	TRBV11-2	CASSFLASESTDTQYF	TGTGCCAGCAGCTTTCTGGCTAGCGAAAGCACAGATACGCAGTATTTT
TRBJ2-2	medium-sized	TRBD1	TRBV11-3	CASSVGTGDVELFF	TGTGCCAGCAGCGTAGGGACAGGGGACGTGGAGCTGTTTTTT
TRBJ2-1	-	-	TRBV29-1	CSVSRQYNEQFF	TGCAGCGTTTCCCGGCAGTACAATGAGCAGTTCTTC
TRBJ2-7	-	-	TRBV2	CASSGTVYEQYF	TGTGCCAGCAGTGGGACAGTATACGAGCAGTACTTC
TRBJ2-5	-	-	TRBV5-4	CASSSRQEGETQYF	TGTGCCAGCAGCTCCCGCCAGGAGGGGGAGACCCAGTACTTC
TRBJ2-1	few	-	TRBV7-2	CASSRDSSGGSYNEQFF	TGTGCCAGCAGCCGGGACTCTAGTGGGGGCTCCTACAATGAGCAGTTCTTC
TRBJ1-1	-	-	TRBV7-2	CASSLPKDTEAFF	TGTGCCAGCAGCTTACCAAAAGACACTGAAGCTTTCTTT
TRBJ1-3	-	-	TRBV30	CACTIGTTLSTIYF	TGTGCCTGCACTATCGGGACAACTCTGAGCACCATATATTTT
TRBJ2-2	-	-	TRBV5-1	CASSLEAQTGELFF	TGCGCCAGCAGCTTGGAGGCACAAACCGGGGAGCTGTTTTTT
TRBJ2-1	-	-	TRBV25-1	CASSESPGSSYNEQFF	TGTGCCAGCAGTGAATCTCCGGGAAGCTCCTACAATGAGCAGTTCTTC
TRBJ1-1	few	-	TRBV27	CASSLTQGPQAFF	TGTGCCAGCAGTTTAACCCAGGGCCCCCAAGCTTTCTTT
TRBJ2-1	-	TRBD2	TRBV7-3	CASSPTSGIYNEQFF	TGTGCCAGCAGCCCCACTAGCGGGATCTACAATGAGCAGTTCTTC
TRBJ1-3	-	-	TRBV6-1	CASSERAGVRNTIYF	TGTGCCAGCAGTGAAAGGGCAGGAGTTAGAAACACCATATATTTT